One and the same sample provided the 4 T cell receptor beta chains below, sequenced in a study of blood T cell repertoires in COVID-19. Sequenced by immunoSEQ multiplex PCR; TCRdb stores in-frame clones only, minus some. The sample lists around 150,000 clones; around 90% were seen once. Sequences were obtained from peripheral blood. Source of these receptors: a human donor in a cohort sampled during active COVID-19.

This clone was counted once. For the CDR3, the DNA is TGTGCCAGCAGTGAATATGGTTTTGGGGGGACCTCGGGATACGAGCAGTACTTC. Translated, it gives CASSEYGFGGTSGYEQYF. The chain is built from TRBV2 and TRBJ2-7; TRBD2 is a possible D gene (6 bases). The germline V gene encodes CDR1 SNHLY and CDR2 FYNNEI. V lost 2 bases, J lost 4 bases, and 24 bases lay in between. This CDR3 spans 18 amino acids.

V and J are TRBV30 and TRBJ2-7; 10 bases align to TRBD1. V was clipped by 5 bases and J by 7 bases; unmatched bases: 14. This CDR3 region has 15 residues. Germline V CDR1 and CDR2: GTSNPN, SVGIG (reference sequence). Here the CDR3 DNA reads TGTGCCTGGGGGACCGGGACAGGGGCCTTGAGGGAGCAGTACTTC. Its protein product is CAWGTGTGALREQYF.

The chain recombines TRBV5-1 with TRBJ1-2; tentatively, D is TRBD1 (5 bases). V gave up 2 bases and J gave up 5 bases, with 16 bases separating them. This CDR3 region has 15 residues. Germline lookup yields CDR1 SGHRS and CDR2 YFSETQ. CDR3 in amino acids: CASSFGTLGNYGYTF. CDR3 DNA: TGCGCCAGCAGCTTCGGGACTCTCGGGAATTATGGCTACACCTTC.

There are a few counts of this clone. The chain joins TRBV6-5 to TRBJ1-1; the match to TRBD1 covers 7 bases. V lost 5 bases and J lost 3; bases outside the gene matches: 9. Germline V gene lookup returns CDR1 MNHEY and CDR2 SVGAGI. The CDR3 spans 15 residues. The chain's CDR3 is CASSKTTGVYTEAFF. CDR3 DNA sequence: TGTGCCAGCAGTAAGACTACAGGGGTTTACACTGAAGCTTTCTTT.